These T cell receptor beta chains were read from a single sample in a study of blood T cell repertoires in COVID-19. Only in-frame clones appear in the TCRdb table, and some are missing; sequencing was by immunoSEQ multiplex PCR. The data contain tens of thousands of clones, under 85% of them singletons. Sequences were obtained from peripheral blood. The receptors originated from a woman aged 55-75 years with acute or convalescent COVID-19. The conserved cysteine and the conserved F or W are not part of the CDR3 here.

V gene	J gene	CDR3 protein
TRBV19	TRBJ1-4	ASSRKTGATNEKLF
TRBV19	TRBJ2-1	ASRQTGTGARSSYNEQF
TRBV10-3	TRBJ2-3	ATGTSGGTDTQY
TRBV2	TRBJ2-7	ASLWTHSYEQY
TRBV2	TRBJ2-1	ATGLYEQF
TRBV11-2	TRBJ1-4	ASSQDRGREKLF
TRBV9	TRBJ1-2	ASSSRAGTGGIYGYT
TRBV9	TRBJ2-1	ASSFRLAGDSYNEQF
TRBV19	TRBJ1-3	ASKVDRYSGNTIY
TRBV28	TRBJ1-2	ASSSLNRGGGYT